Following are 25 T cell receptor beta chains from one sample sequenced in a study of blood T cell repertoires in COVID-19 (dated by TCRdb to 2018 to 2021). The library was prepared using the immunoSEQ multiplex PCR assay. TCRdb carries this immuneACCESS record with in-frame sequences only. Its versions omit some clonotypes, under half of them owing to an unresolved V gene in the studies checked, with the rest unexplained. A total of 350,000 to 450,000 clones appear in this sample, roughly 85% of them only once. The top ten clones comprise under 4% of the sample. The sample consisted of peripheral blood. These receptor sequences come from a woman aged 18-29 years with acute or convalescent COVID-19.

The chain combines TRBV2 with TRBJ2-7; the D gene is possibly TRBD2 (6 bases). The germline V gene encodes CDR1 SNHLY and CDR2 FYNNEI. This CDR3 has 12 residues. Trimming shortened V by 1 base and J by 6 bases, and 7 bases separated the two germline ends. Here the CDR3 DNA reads TGTGCCAGCAGTGAAGGGGGAGGCGAGCAGTACTTC. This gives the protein CASSEGGGEQYF. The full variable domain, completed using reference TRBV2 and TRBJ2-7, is EPEVTQTPSHQVTQMGQEVILRCVPISNHLYFYWYRQILGQKVEFLVSFYNNEISEKSEIFDDQFSVERPDGSNFTLKIRSTKLEDSAMYFCASSEGGGEQYFGPGTRLTVT.

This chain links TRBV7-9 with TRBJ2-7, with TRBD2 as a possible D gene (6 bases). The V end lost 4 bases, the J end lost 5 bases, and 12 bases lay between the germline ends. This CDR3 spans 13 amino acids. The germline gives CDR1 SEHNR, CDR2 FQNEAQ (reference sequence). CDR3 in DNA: TGTGCCAGCAGCTACGCCCCGGGGGACGAGCAGTACTTC. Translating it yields CASSYAPGDEQYF.

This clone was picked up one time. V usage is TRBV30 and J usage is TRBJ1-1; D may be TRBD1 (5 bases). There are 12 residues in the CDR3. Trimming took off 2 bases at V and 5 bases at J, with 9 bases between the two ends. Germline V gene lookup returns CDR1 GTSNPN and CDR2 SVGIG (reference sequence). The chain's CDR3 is CAWSLRGTEAFF. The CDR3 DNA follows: TGTGCCTGGAGTCTCCGGGGGACTGAAGCTTTCTTT.

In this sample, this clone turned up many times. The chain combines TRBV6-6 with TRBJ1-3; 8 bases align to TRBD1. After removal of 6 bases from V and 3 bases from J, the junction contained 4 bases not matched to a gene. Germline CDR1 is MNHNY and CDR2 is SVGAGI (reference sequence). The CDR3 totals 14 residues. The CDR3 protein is CASSPDRGGNTIYF. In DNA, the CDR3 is TGTGCCAGCAGCCCAGACAGGGGTGGAAACACCATATATTTT.

The CDR3 sequence: CASSHAIGASYGYTF. The CDR3 bases are TGTGCCAGCAGCCACGCTATAGGGGCAAGCTATGGCTACACCTTC. This chain joins TRBV3-1 (or the pseudogene TRBV3-2) and TRBJ1-2, with D possibly being TRBD1 (5 bases). The CDR3 totals 15 residues. Germline CDR1 and CDR2: LGHDT and YNNKEL (reference sequence). The V end was cut by 3 bases, the J end by 4 bases, with 15 bases between.

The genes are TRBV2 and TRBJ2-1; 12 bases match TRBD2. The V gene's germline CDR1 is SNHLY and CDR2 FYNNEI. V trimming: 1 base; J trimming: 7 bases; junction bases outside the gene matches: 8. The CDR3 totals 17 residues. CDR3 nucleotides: TGTGCCAGCAGTGAAGAAGGGTGGCTAGCGGGAGGGAATGAGCAGTTCTTC. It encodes CASSEEGWLAGGNEQFF.

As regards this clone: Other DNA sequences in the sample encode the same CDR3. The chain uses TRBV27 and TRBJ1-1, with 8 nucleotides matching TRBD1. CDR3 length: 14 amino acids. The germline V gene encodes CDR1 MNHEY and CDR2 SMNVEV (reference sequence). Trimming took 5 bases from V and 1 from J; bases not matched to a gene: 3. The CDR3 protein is CASSPGTGNTEAFF. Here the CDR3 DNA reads TGTGCCAGCAGTCCAGGGACAGGGAACACTGAAGCTTTCTTT.

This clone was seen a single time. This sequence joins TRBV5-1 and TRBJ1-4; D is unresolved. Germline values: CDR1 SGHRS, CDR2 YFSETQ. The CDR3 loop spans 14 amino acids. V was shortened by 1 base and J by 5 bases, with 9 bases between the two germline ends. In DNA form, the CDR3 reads TGCGCCAGCAGCTTGTCCACCCAGAATGAAAAACTGTTTTTT. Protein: CASSLSTQNEKLFF. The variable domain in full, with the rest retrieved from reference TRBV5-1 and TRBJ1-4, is KAGVTQTPRYLIKTRGQQVTLSCSPISGHRSVSWYQQTPGQGLQFLFEYFSETQRNKGNFPGRFSGRQFSNSRSEMNVSTLELGDSALYLCASSLSTQNEKLFFGSGTQLSVL.

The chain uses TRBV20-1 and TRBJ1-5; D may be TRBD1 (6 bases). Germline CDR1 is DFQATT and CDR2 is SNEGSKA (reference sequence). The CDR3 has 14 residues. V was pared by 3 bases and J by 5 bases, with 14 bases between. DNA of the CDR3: TGCAGTGCTAGTCGACAGGACGATGATCAGCCCCAGCATTTT. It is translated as CSASRQDDDQPQHF.

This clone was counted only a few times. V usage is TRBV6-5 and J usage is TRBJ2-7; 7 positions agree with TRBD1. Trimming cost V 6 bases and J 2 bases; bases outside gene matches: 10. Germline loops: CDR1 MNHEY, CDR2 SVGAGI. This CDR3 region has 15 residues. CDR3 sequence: CASRTDRVFTYEQYF. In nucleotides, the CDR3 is TGTGCCAGCAGAACCGACAGGGTATTTACCTACGAGCAGTACTTC.

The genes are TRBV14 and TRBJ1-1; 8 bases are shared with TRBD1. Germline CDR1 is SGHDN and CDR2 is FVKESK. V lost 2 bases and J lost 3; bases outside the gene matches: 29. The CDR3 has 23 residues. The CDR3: CASSQQGLVPGTGYSGRDTEAFF. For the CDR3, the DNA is TGTGCCAGCAGCCAACAGGGCTTGGTACCCGGGACAGGCTATTCCGGCAGGGACACTGAAGCTTTCTTT.

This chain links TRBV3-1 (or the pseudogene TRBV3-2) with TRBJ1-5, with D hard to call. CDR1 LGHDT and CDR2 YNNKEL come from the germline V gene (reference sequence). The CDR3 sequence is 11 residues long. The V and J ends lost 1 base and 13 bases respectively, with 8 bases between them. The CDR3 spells CASSQGMEQHF. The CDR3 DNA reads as TGTGCCAGCAGCCAAGGAATGGAGCAGCATTTT.

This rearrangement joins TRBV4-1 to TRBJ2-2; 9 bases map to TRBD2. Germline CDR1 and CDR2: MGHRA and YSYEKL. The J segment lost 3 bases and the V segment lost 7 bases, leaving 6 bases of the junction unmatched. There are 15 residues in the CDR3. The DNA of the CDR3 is TGCGCCAGCACCAGCGGGGGGCCTGACACCGGGGAGCTGTTTTTT. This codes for CASTSGGPDTGELFF.

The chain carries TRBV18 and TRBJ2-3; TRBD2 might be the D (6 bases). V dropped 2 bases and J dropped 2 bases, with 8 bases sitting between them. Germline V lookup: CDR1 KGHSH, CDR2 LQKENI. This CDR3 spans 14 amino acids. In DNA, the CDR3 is TGTGCCAGCTCACCAGGGCGGGACACAGATACGCAGTATTTT. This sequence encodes CASSPGRDTDTQYF.

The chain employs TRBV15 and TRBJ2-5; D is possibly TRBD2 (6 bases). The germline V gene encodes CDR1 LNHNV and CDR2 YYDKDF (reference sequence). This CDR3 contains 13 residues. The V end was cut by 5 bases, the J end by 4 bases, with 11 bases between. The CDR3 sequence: CATSGGWGETQYF. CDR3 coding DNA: TGTGCCACCAGCGGGGGGTGGGGAGAGACCCAGTACTTC.

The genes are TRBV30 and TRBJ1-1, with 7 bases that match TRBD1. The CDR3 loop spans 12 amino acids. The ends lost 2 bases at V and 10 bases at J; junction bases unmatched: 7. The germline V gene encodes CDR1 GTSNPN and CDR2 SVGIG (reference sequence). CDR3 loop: CAWSSPRGRAFF. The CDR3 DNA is TGTGCCTGGAGTTCCCCCAGGGGGAGAGCTTTCTTT.

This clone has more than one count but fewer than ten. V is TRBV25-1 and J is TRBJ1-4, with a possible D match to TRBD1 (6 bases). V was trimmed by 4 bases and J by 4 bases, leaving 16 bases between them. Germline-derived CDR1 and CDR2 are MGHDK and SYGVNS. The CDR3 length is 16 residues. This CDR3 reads CASSGSLTGRNEKLFF. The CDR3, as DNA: TGTGCCAGCAGTGGTTCTTTGACAGGCCGTAATGAAAAACTGTTTTTT. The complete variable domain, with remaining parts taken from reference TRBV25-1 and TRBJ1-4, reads EADIYQTPRYLVIGTGKKITLECSQTMGHDKMYWYQQDPGMELHLIHYSYGVNSTEKGDLSSESTVSRIRTEHFPLTLESARPSHTSQYLCASSGSLTGRNEKLFFGSGTQLSVL.

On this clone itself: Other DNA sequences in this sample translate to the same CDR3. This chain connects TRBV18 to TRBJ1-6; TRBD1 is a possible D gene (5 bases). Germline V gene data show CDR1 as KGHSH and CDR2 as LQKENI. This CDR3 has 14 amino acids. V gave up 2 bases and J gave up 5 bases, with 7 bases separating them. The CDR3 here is CASSPGTDNSPLHF. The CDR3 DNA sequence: TGTGCCAGCTCACCAGGGACTGATAATTCACCCCTCCACTTT.

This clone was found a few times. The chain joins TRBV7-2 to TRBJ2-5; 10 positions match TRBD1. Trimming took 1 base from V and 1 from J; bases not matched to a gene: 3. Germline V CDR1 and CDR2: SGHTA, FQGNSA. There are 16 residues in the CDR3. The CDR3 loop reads CASSLVRTGGQETQYF. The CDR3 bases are TGTGCCAGCAGCTTAGTACGGACAGGGGGCCAAGAGACCCAGTACTTC. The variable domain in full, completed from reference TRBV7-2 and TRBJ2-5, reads GAGVSQSPSNKVTEKGKDVELRCDPISGHTALYWYRQSLGQGLEFLIYFQGNSAPDKSGLPSDRFSAERTGGSVSTLTIQRTQQEDSAVYLCASSLVRTGGQETQYFGPGTRLLVL.

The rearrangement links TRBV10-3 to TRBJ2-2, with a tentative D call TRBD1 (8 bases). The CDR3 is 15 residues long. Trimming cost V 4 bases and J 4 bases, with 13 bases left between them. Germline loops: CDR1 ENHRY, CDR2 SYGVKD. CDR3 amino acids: CAISAGGQATGELFF. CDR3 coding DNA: TGTGCCATCAGTGCGGGGGGACAGGCCACCGGGGAGCTGTTTTTT.

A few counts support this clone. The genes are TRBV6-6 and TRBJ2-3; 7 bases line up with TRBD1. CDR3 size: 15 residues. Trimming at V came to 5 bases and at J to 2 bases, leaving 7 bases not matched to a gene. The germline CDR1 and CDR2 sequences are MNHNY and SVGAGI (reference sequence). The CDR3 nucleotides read TGTGCCAGCAGTACCCTAGGGACAGACACAGATACGCAGTATTTT. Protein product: CASSTLGTDTDTQYF.

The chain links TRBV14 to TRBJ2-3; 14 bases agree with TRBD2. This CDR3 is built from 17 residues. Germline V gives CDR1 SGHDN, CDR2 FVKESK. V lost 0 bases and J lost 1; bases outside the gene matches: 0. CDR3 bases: TGTGCCAGCAGCCAAGAGGGACTAGCGGGAGGCACAGATACGCAGTATTTT. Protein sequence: CASSQEGLAGGTDTQYF.

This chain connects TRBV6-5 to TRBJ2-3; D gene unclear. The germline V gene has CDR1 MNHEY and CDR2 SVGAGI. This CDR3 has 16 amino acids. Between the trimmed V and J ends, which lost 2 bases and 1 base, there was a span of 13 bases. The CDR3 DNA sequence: TGTGCCAGCAGTTACGGAGTTACCCTTGGCACAGATACGCAGTATTTT. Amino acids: CASSYGVTLGTDTQYF.

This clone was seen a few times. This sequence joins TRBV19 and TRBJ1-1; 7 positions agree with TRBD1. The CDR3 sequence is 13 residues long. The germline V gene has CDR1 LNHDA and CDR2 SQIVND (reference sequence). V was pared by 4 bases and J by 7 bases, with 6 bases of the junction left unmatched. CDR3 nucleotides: TGTGCCAGTAGTAGGGGACAGCTCTATGAAGCTTTCTTT. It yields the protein CASSRGQLYEAFF.

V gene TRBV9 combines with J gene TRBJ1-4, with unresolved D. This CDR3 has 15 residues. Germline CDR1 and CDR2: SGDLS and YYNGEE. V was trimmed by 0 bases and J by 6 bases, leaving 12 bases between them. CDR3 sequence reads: CASSVENRNDEKLFF. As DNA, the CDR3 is TGTGCCAGCAGCGTAGAGAACAGAAATGATGAAAAACTGTTTTTT.